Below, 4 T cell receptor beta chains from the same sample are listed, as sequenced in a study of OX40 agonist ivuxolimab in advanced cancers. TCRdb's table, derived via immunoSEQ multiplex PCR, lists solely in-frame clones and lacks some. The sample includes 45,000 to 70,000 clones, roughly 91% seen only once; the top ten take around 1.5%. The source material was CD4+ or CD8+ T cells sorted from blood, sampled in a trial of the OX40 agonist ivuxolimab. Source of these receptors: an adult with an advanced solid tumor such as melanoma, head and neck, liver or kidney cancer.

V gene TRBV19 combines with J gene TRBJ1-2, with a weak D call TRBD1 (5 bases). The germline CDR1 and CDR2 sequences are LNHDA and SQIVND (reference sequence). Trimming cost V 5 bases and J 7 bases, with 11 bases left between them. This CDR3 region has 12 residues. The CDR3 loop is CASSLQGLGYTF. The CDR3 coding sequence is TGTGCCAGTAGTCTGCAGGGTCTTGGCTACACCTTC.

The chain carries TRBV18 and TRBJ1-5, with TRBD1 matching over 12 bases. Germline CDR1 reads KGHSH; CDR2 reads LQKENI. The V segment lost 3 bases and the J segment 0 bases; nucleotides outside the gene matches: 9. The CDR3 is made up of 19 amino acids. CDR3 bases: TGTGCCAGCTCACCTACCGGGACAGGGGGCTTTTATAGCAATCAGCCCCAGCATTTT. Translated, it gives CASSPTGTGGFYSNQPQHF.

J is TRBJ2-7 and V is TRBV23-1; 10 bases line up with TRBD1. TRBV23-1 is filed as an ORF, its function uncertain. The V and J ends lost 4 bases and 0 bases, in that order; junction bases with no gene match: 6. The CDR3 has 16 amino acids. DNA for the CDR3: TGCGCCAGCAGTCTATTGGGACAGGGGAGCTCCTACGAGCAGTACTTC. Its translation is CASSLLGQGSSYEQYF.

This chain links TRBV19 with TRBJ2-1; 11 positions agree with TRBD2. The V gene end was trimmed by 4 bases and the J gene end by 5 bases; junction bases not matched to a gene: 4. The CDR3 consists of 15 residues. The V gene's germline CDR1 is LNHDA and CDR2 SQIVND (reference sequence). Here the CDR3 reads CASSTGTSGDNEQFF. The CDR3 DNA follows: TGTGCCAGTAGTACGGGGACTAGCGGAGACAATGAGCAGTTCTTC.